This record looks at one T cell receptor beta chain sequence and its context. The table lists this clone with a few counts. The specificity of this receptor is unknown. Base qualities are missing; no much larger clone stands one base away. This entry is derived from a study of blood T cell repertoires in COVID-19 (dated by TCRdb to the early 2020s). For the wider study: Samples from collaborators originated in the United States, Italy and Spain and spanned both the acute and convalescent phases of COVID-19. Deeply sampled blood TCRbeta repertoires from subjects exposed to, actively infected with, or recovered from COVID-19 were included in the dataset. Nearly every sample came with metadata listing a de-identified subject ID, COVID-19 status, age in years and sex. The material from the prospective study consisted of cDNA or gDNA derived from T cells, B-cell-depleted T cells, or PBMCs. The samples were drawn from two sources: the first 160 participants of the ongoing ImmuneRACE study, and about 1,300 subjects contributed by 6 global collaborators. The repertoires were released in a freely available public database meant as a resource for research on the immune response to SARS-CoV-2. HLA class I and class II types, where available, came from metadata supplied by the sample provider rather than from assay-based typing.

Points the paper makes about the study in general: The quantity of clinical and demographic metadata differed by source and by participant and was supplied without curation.

Trimming takes 1 base from V and 5 bases from J, and the germline ends sit 3 bases apart. Via the germline V gene, CDR1 is SGHTA and CDR2 FQGNSA. Counted from cysteine to phenylalanine, this CDR3 has 12 amino acids. Just the 36-base CDR3 DNA is kept, in frame starting at base 1. One collaborating source in Seattle enrolled patients during active infection and followed them longitudinally through the course of disease. Whole blood was collected in K2EDTA tubes by collaborating institutions according to the institutions' own protocols. For TCRbeta analysis, collaborators shipped samples as frozen whole blood, isolated PBMCs, or DNA extracted from either of those sample types. The immunoSEQ Assay, a bias-controlled multiplex PCR, was used to amplify TCRbeta CDR3 regions from genomic DNA. As for the authors' bioinformatics: Within the assay, amplification of reference gene primers was used to estimate how many nucleated cells each sample contained. To quantify the absolute abundance of each unique TCRbeta CDR3 rearrangement, sequence reads were collapsed and filtered. For each sample, productive Simpson clonality was calculated by taking the square root of Simpson's diversity index across productive rearrangements. Imported from immuneACCESS, the table was reduced by TCRdb to in-frame sequences with V and J called. These copies leave out some clones; in studies compared against another copy, an unresolved V gene accounts for under half, and the cause of the remainder is not known. V and J calls and clone size are as listed in that table; D and trimming were resolved from the DNA. This sample has about 200,000 clones in its table, and roughly 82% of those were observed once. The leading ten clones occupy 7.8% of the sample.

The chain is encoded by TRBV7-2 joined to TRBJ1-3; no D gene can be assigned with confidence. This receptor was obtained from a woman in her sixties or seventies with COVID-19, enrolled during active disease. The sample comprised peripheral blood. The nucleotide sequence reads as follows: TGTGCCAGCAGCTTAGACAGAAACACCATATATTTT. The translation is CASSLDRNTIYF.